These 17 T cell receptor beta chains were sequenced from one sample in a study of T cell changes during pregnancy in multiple sclerosis. Assay used: immunoSEQ multiplex PCR; TCRdb lists only in-frame clones, some missing. The sample includes over 55,000 clones, about 90% seen only once; the top ten take approximately 2.2%. Material: peripheral blood, obtained in the first trimester of pregnancy. The receptors shown here come from a female donor with multiple sclerosis, enrolled in a pregnancy study.

This clone was counted only a few times. The chain joins TRBV4-3 to TRBJ1-2; D remains unclear. CDR1 and CDR2 from the germline V gene are LGHNA and YSLEER. The V end lost 0 bases, the J end lost 4 bases, and 15 bases lay between the germline ends. The CDR3 is 16 amino acids. The CDR3 sequence is CASSQEETTAFYGYTF. The CDR3 DNA follows: TGCGCCAGCAGCCAAGAAGAGACTACGGCCTTCTATGGCTACACCTTC.

This chain uses TRBV2 with TRBJ1-1, with D uncertain. The CDR3 is 15 amino acids. Germline CDR1 and CDR2: SNHLY and FYNNEI. V was shortened by 7 bases and J by 1 base, with 16 bases between the two germline ends. For the CDR3, the DNA is TGTGCCAGCAACCTTAGACCCGGAGGGAACACTGAAGCTTTCTTT. It encodes CASNLRPGGNTEAFF.

This rearrangement joins TRBV11-2 to TRBJ2-1; 8 bases fit TRBD2. This CDR3 spans 18 amino acids. Losses at the gene ends were 0 bases for V and 3 bases for J; bases not matched to a gene: 10. Germline CDR1 is SGHAT and CDR2 is FQNNGV. DNA for the CDR3: TGTGCCAGCAGCTTAGATAATCTAGCGGGTCCTCTCTACAATGAGCAGTTCTTC. Its translation: CASSLDNLAGPLYNEQFF.

The chain carries TRBV11-2 and TRBJ2-7, with TRBD2 matching 8 bases. The CDR3 has 16 amino acids. CDR1 SGHAT and CDR2 FQNNGV come from the germline V gene. The ends lost 1 base at V and 2 bases at J; junction bases unmatched: 7. The CDR3 DNA sequence: TGTGCCAGCAGCTTAGTTATAGCGGGGTTAGCCTACGAGCAGTACTTC. Protein: CASSLVIAGLAYEQYF. Based on the CDR3 plus reference TRBV11-2 and TRBJ2-7, the full variable domain is EAGVAQSPRYKIIEKRQSVAFWCNPISGHATLYWYQQILGQGPKLLIQFQNNGVVDDSQLPKDRFSAERLKGVDSTLKIQPAKLEDSAVYLCASSLVIAGLAYEQYFGPGTRLTVT.

The V call is TRBV14, the J call TRBJ2-2, with TRBD2 matching over 8 bases. Germline CDR1 reads SGHDN; CDR2 reads FVKESK. Trimming took 3 bases from V and 6 from J; bases not matched to a gene: 6. The CDR3 has 15 residues. CDR3 nucleotide sequence: TGTGCCAGCAGCCATGACGGGAGGGCCGCCGGGGAGCTGTTTTTT. This translates into CASSHDGRAAGELFF.

The chain joins TRBV5-1 to TRBJ2-2; 7 bases are a match to TRBD1. The CDR3 covers 17 residues. The ends lost 0 bases at V and 1 base at J; junction bases unmatched: 6. Per the germline V gene, CDR1 is SGHRS and CDR2 is YFSETQ. This CDR3 is CASSLGLRDRNTGELFF. The CDR3 nucleotides read TGCGCCAGCAGCTTGGGACTCCGGGACAGGAACACCGGGGAGCTGTTTTTT.

The V gene is TRBV7-2, the J gene TRBJ1-2; D unclear. Looked up from germline, CDR1 is SGHTA and CDR2 is FQGNSA. Trimming stripped 4 bases from V and 8 bases from J, with 14 bases between. The CDR3 contains 13 residues. DNA for the CDR3: TGTGCCAGCAGCTCCGAAGCGGTGGGAGGCTACACCTTC. Protein: CASSSEAVGGYTF.

The chain uses TRBV7-2 and TRBJ2-5; tentatively, D is TRBD1 (6 bases). This CDR3 contains 15 residues. Germline V gene data show CDR1 as SGHTA and CDR2 as FQGNSA. V lost 4 bases, J lost 5 bases, and 17 bases lay in between. CDR3: CASSSTGTNRETQYF. The CDR3 DNA reads TGTGCCAGCAGCTCCACCGGGACAAATAGGGAGACCCAGTACTTC.

The CDR3 nucleotides are TGTGCCAGCAGCCCGGGAGGGTCCGAAAAACTGTTTTTT. This translates into CASSPGGSEKLFF. The chain combines TRBV5-4 with TRBJ1-4, with D hard to call. This CDR3 is built from 13 residues. V dropped 4 bases and J dropped 8 bases, with 12 bases sitting between them. Germline assignment: CDR1 SGHNT and CDR2 YYREEE (reference sequence). The whole variable domain, filled in from reference TRBV5-4 and TRBJ1-4, reads ETGVTQSPTHLIKTRGQQVTLRCSSQSGHNTVSWYQQALGQGPQFIFQYYREEENGRGNFPPRFSGLQFPNYSSELNVNALELDDSALYLCASSPGGSEKLFFGSGTQLSVL.

The V call is TRBV28, the J call TRBJ1-2, with D unclear. The germline gives CDR1 MDHEN, CDR2 SYDVKM. V was cut by 3 bases and J by 6 bases, with 20 bases left in between. This CDR3 has 16 residues. The CDR3 loop reads CASSFPRGSRADGYTF. CDR3 nucleotides: TGTGCCAGCAGTTTTCCGCGCGGGTCGCGCGCGGATGGCTACACCTTC.

The chain uses TRBV27 and TRBJ2-7, with no clear D. This CDR3 comprises 14 residues. Deletions cut 1 base from V and 0 bases from J, with 7 bases between. In germline, CDR1 is MNHEY, CDR2 SMNVEV (reference sequence). CDR3 bases: TGTGCCAGCAGTTTATTCTCCTACTCCTACGAGCAGTACTTC. Protein product: CASSLFSYSYEQYF.

The chain combines TRBV10-3 with TRBJ1-5; TRBD1 might be the D (5 bases). The V and J ends lost 5 bases and 2 bases respectively, with 10 bases between them. The germline V gene encodes CDR1 ENHRY and CDR2 SYGVKD. This CDR3 has 14 residues. CDR3 in amino acids: CAISTQGGNQPQHF. CDR3 nucleotides: TGTGCCATCAGTACCCAGGGCGGCAATCAGCCCCAGCATTTT.

Here the CDR3 reads CASSPGQVENTEAFF. The CDR3 bases are TGTGCCAGCAGCCCTGGACAGGTTGAGAACACTGAAGCTTTCTTT. The V call is TRBV7-2, the J call TRBJ1-1; TRBD1 aligns across 7 bases. V gave up 5 bases and J gave up 1 base; unmatched junction bases: 7. CDR3 size: 15 residues. Germline V gene lookup returns CDR1 SGHTA and CDR2 FQGNSA.

V gene TRBV11-2 combines with J gene TRBJ1-1, with 9 nucleotides matching TRBD1. The germline gives CDR1 SGHAT, CDR2 FQNNGV. Germline trimming cut 5 bases from V and 4 bases from J; bases unmatched to any gene: 8. The CDR3 is 15 amino acids. DNA of the CDR3: TGTGCCAGCAGCCAGGGGGACAGGGAGGGCACTGAAGCTTTCTTT. Translation: CASSQGDREGTEAFF. Combining the CDR3 with reference TRBV11-2 and TRBJ1-1 gives the whole variable domain EAGVAQSPRYKIIEKRQSVAFWCNPISGHATLYWYQQILGQGPKLLIQFQNNGVVDDSQLPKDRFSAERLKGVDSTLKIQPAKLEDSAVYLCASSQGDREGTEAFFGQGTRLTVV.

V and J are TRBV5-4 and TRBJ2-3; 13 bases fit TRBD2. After removal of 0 bases from V and 3 bases from J, the junction contained 10 bases not matched to a gene. The CDR3 runs to 19 residues. Germline V CDR1 and CDR2: SGHNT, YYREEE (reference sequence). DNA of the CDR3: TGTGCCAGCAGCTTGGAACTAGCGGGAGGGCGTTGGGGGACAGATACGCAGTATTTT. Translating it yields CASSLELAGGRWGTDTQYF. The full variable domain, completed using reference TRBV5-4 and TRBJ2-3, is ETGVTQSPTHLIKTRGQQVTLRCSSQSGHNTVSWYQQALGQGPQFIFQYYREEENGRGNFPPRFSGLQFPNYSSELNVNALELDDSALYLCASSLELAGGRWGTDTQYFGPGTRLTVL.

The rearrangement joins TRBV5-1 to TRBJ1-5, with a weak D call TRBD1 (6 bases). The ends were cut back, 1 base at V and 3 bases at J, with 11 bases in the middle. Per the germline V gene, CDR1 is SGHRS and CDR2 is YFSETQ. The CDR3 covers 15 residues. CDR3 region: CASSLYGQPNQPQHF. CDR3 coding DNA: TGCGCCAGCAGCTTGTACGGACAGCCCAATCAGCCCCAGCATTTT.

The V gene is TRBV28, the J gene TRBJ2-1, with D possibly TRBD2 on 5 matching bases. The CDR3 covers 13 residues. The germline V and J ends were trimmed by 7 bases and 5 bases, with 12 bases remaining between them. CDR1 is MDHEN and CDR2 is SYDVKM in the germline V gene. The CDR3 DNA is TGTGCCAGCACCCGAGGGCTAGACAATGAGCAGTTCTTC. Amino acid sequence: CASTRGLDNEQFF.